The clone carrying this TCR beta chain has a single count. Its antigen is undetermined. The sample belongs to a study of vaccination effects on CD4 cells after COVID-19. Study conclusions and caveats: The study enrolled few convalescent patients and sampled no early post-infection timepoints.

A 10-day culture period preceded the isolation of CD4+ T cells. None of the vaccinated had previously contracted SARS-CoV-2, and their nucleocapsid antibodies tested negative. Fresh IL-2-containing medium replaced half the medium on days 3 and 7. Sequencing was performed with immunoSEQ multiplex PCR; in TCRdb, only in-frame clones are kept and a portion is missing. Of about 76,000 clones in the sample, over 60% are singletons; the top ten hold roughly 1.9%. This CDR3 comprises 14 residues. CDR1 is SGHRS, CDR2 YFSETQ, per germline. J was trimmed by 5 bases and V by 0 bases; bases with no gene match: 4.

The chain combines TRBV5-1 with TRBJ1-1; 7 bases agree with TRBD1. The source was CD4+ T cells from PBMCs cultured without peptide, collected before COVID-19 vaccination. This sequence originates from a human donor who received a COVID-19 vaccine. The CDR3 DNA reads as TGCGCCAGCAGCTTGGCCCAGGGGGTTACTGAAGCTTTCTTT. Translated, it gives CASSLAQGVTEAFF. Full variable domain (rest looked up from reference TRBV5-1 and TRBJ1-1): KAGVTQTPRYLIKTRGQQVTLSCSPISGHRSVSWYQQTPGQGLQFLFEYFSETQRNKGNFPGRFSGRQFSNSRSEMNVSTLELGDSALYLCASSLAQGVTEAFFGQGTRLTVV.